This is a list of T cell receptor beta chains from one sample in a study of shared clonotypes between healthy human individuals. This table comes from immunoSEQ multiplex PCR, and its TCRdb copy is limited to in-frame clones, with some not included. This sample has millions of clones; about 95% occur once, and the top ten carry roughly 1%. Sequencing was performed on naive CD8+ T cells sorted from blood. The receptors originated from a man younger than 30 in good health. Each CDR3 is given with its conserved first and last residue. The D gene is left open where the match is weak. Clone size appears in some rows only: once, few, many, or a class for an expanded clone.

clone size: NA
CDR3 length: 15
D gene: TRBD1
J gene: TRBJ1-2
V gene: TRBV7-9
CDR3 DNA: TGTGCCAGCAGCTCCGACAGGGTCGTTAACTATGGCTACACCTTC
CDR3 protein: CASSSDRVVNYGYTF

clone size: NA
CDR3 length: 15
D gene: NA
J gene: TRBJ2-3
V gene: TRBV15
CDR3 DNA: TGTGCCACCAGCAAACGCACCCAGGGGGGAGATACGCAGTATTTT
CDR3 protein: CATSKRTQGGDTQYF

clone size: NA
CDR3 length: 15
D gene: NA
J gene: TRBJ1-2
V gene: TRBV4-3
CDR3 DNA: TGCGCCAGCAGCCAAGATCCACAGGGCGGCTATGGCTACACCTTC
CDR3 protein: CASSQDPQGGYGYTF

clone size: NA
CDR3 length: 15
D gene: NA
J gene: TRBJ1-2
V gene: TRBV7-9
CDR3 DNA: TGTGCCAGCAGCTTAGGGACAGCGTCTAACTATGGCTACACCTTC
CDR3 protein: CASSLGTASNYGYTF

clone size: NA
CDR3 length: 17
D gene: TRBD1
J gene: TRBJ1-4
V gene: TRBV2
CDR3 DNA: TGTGCCAGCACCATTGGGGACAGCCACTCAACTAATGAAAAACTGTTTTTT
CDR3 protein: CASTIGDSHSTNEKLFF

clone size: few
CDR3 length: 11
D gene: NA
J gene: TRBJ2-5
V gene: TRBV5-6
CDR3 DNA: TGTGCCAGCAGCTTGGAAGAGACCCAGTACTTC
CDR3 protein: CASSLEETQYF

clone size: NA
CDR3 length: 12
D gene: TRBD1
J gene: TRBJ2-5
V gene: TRBV30
CDR3 DNA: TGTGCCTGGCCTCGACAGGGCCGGACCCAGTACTTC
CDR3 protein: CAWPRQGRTQYF

clone size: NA
CDR3 length: 12
D gene: NA
J gene: TRBJ1-4
V gene: TRBV6-5
CDR3 DNA: TGTGCCAGCAGTTACGATGGGGGGAAACTGTTTTTT
CDR3 protein: CASSYDGGKLFF

clone size: NA
CDR3 length: 13
D gene: NA
J gene: TRBJ2-3
V gene: TRBV7-2
CDR3 DNA: TGTGCCAGCAGTTACGACGTTGGAGATACGCAGTATTTT
CDR3 protein: CASSYDVGDTQYF

clone size: once
CDR3 length: 18
D gene: TRBD2
J gene: TRBJ2-2
V gene: TRBV7-2
CDR3 DNA: TGTGCCAGCAGCTTCCCTCGCGCTAGCGGGGGGGCATTCGGGGAGCTGTTTTTT
CDR3 protein: CASSFPRASGGAFGELFF

clone size: once
CDR3 length: 15
D gene: TRBD2
J gene: TRBJ2-5
V gene: TRBV2
CDR3 DNA: TGTGCCAGCAGTGACTGGCGGGAGGGCCGAGAGACCCAGTACTTC
CDR3 protein: CASSDWREGRETQYF

clone size: NA
CDR3 length: 13
D gene: NA
J gene: TRBJ2-7
V gene: TRBV5-1
CDR3 DNA: TGCGCCAGCAGCTTTGGGCAGGGCACCGAGCAGTACTTC
CDR3 protein: CASSFGQGTEQYF

clone size: NA
CDR3 length: 12
D gene: NA
J gene: TRBJ2-7
V gene: TRBV7-2
CDR3 DNA: TGTGCCAGCAGCTTAGTTGGTCTCGAGCAGTACTTC
CDR3 protein: CASSLVGLEQYF

clone size: NA
CDR3 length: 13
D gene: TRBD2
J gene: TRBJ2-1
V gene: TRBV27
CDR3 DNA: TGTGCCAGCAGTTTAGACCTAGCGGATGAGCAGTTCTTC
CDR3 protein: CASSLDLADEQFF

clone size: NA
CDR3 length: 13
D gene: NA
J gene: TRBJ2-5
V gene: TRBV13
CDR3 DNA: TGTGCCAGCAGCCCGACCGGAGAAGAGACCCAGTACTTC
CDR3 protein: CASSPTGEETQYF

clone size: NA
CDR3 length: 15
D gene: TRBD2
J gene: TRBJ2-7
V gene: TRBV4-1
CDR3 DNA: TGCGCCAGCAGCCCTAGCGGGACATACTCCTACGAGCAGTACTTC
CDR3 protein: CASSPSGTYSYEQYF

clone size: NA
CDR3 length: 13
D gene: NA
J gene: TRBJ1-2
V gene: TRBV4-3
CDR3 DNA: TGCGCCAGCAGCCAAGACTGGGACTATGGCTACACCTTC
CDR3 protein: CASSQDWDYGYTF

clone size: NA
CDR3 length: 15
D gene: NA
J gene: TRBJ2-3
V gene: TRBV6-5
CDR3 DNA: TGTGCCAGCAGGGGTAATGGGTGGGGTACAGATACGCAGTATTTT
CDR3 protein: CASRGNGWGTDTQYF

clone size: once
CDR3 length: 17
D gene: NA
J gene: TRBJ2-5
V gene: TRBV4-1
CDR3 DNA: TGCGCCAGCAGCCAAGCCCACACGACAGATCGTGGGGAGACCCAGTACTTC
CDR3 protein: CASSQAHTTDRGETQYF

clone size: NA
CDR3 length: 13
D gene: NA
J gene: TRBJ1-1
V gene: TRBV28
CDR3 DNA: TGTGCCAGCAGAGGAGGTTTGGGGAGTGAAGCTTTCTTT
CDR3 protein: CASRGGLGSEAFF

clone size: NA
CDR3 length: 18
D gene: TRBD2
J gene: TRBJ2-2
V gene: TRBV2
CDR3 DNA: TGTGCCAGCAGGATATATTTGCGGACTAGCGACAACACCGGGGAGCTGTTTTTT
CDR3 protein: CASRIYLRTSDNTGELFF

clone size: NA
CDR3 length: 15
D gene: TRBD2
J gene: TRBJ2-5
V gene: TRBV9
CDR3 DNA: TGTGCCAGCAGCGTGACCGGGAGGGGCCAAGAGACCCAGTACTTC
CDR3 protein: CASSVTGRGQETQYF

clone size: NA
CDR3 length: 14
D gene: TRBD1
J gene: TRBJ2-5
V gene: TRBV13
CDR3 DNA: TGTGCCAGCAGCTTGACAGGGAGCGAGGAGACCCAGTACTTC
CDR3 protein: CASSLTGSEETQYF

clone size: NA
CDR3 length: 13
D gene: NA
J gene: TRBJ2-6
V gene: TRBV27
CDR3 DNA: TGTGCCAGCAGTGCTATACCCCGTGACGTCCTGACTTTC
CDR3 protein: CASSAIPRDVLTF

clone size: NA
CDR3 length: 12
D gene: NA
J gene: TRBJ2-2
V gene: TRBV2
CDR3 DNA: TGTGCCAGCAGGGAGCGCACCGGGGAGCTGTTTTTT
CDR3 protein: CASRERTGELFF

clone size: NA
CDR3 length: 15
D gene: TRBD1
J gene: TRBJ1-2
V gene: TRBV7-9
CDR3 DNA: TGTGCCAGCAGCAACACAGGGGGTGGCGGCTATGGCTACACCTTC
CDR3 protein: CASSNTGGGGYGYTF

clone size: NA
CDR3 length: 12
D gene: NA
J gene: TRBJ1-1
V gene: TRBV7-9
CDR3 DNA: TGTGCCAGCAGCTCCCGACGGCCTGAAGCTTTCTTT
CDR3 protein: CASSSRRPEAFF

clone size: NA
CDR3 length: 17
D gene: TRBD2
J gene: TRBJ2-2
V gene: TRBV10-3
CDR3 DNA: TGTGCCATCAGTGATTTTGGCGGGGGTACCAGAACCGGGGAGCTGTTTTTT
CDR3 protein: CAISDFGGGTRTGELFF

clone size: NA
CDR3 length: 14
D gene: TRBD1
J gene: TRBJ1-4
V gene: TRBV28
CDR3 DNA: TGTGCCAGCGCCAGGGACAGGGAGGGTGAAAAACTGTTTTTT
CDR3 protein: CASARDREGEKLFF

clone size: NA
CDR3 length: 16
D gene: NA
J gene: TRBJ1-6
V gene: TRBV27
CDR3 DNA: TGTGCCAGCAGTTTAGGTCCAGGGGCGTCTAATTCACCCCTCCACTTT
CDR3 protein: CASSLGPGASNSPLHF

clone size: NA
CDR3 length: 13
D gene: NA
J gene: TRBJ1-2
V gene: TRBV7-8
CDR3 DNA: TGTGCCAGCAGTGAGAGCTTGGGCTATGGCTACACCTTC
CDR3 protein: CASSESLGYGYTF

clone size: few
CDR3 length: 14
D gene: TRBD2
J gene: TRBJ2-7
V gene: TRBV6-5
CDR3 DNA: TGTGCCAGCAGTTACTCTAGCGGGGCCTACGAGCAGTACTTC
CDR3 protein: CASSYSSGAYEQYF

clone size: NA
CDR3 length: 12
D gene: NA
J gene: TRBJ2-2
V gene: TRBV9
CDR3 DNA: TGTGCCAGCAGCGACTCCACCGGGGAGCTGTTTTTT
CDR3 protein: CASSDSTGELFF

clone size: NA
CDR3 length: 15
D gene: NA
J gene: TRBJ2-2
V gene: TRBV7-8
CDR3 DNA: TGTGCCAGCAGCTTAGCGGGCCCCAACACCGGGGAGCTGTTTTTT
CDR3 protein: CASSLAGPNTGELFF

clone size: NA
CDR3 length: 13
D gene: TRBD2
J gene: TRBJ2-7
V gene: TRBV9
CDR3 DNA: TGTGCCAGCAGCCGGGGAGGGCGGGATGAGCAGTACTTC
CDR3 protein: CASSRGGRDEQYF

clone size: NA
CDR3 length: 17
D gene: TRBD2
J gene: TRBJ2-1
V gene: TRBV7-9
CDR3 DNA: TGTGCCAGCAGCCCCATGGGGGCGGGGGGGCCTAATGATGAGCAGTTCTTC
CDR3 protein: CASSPMGAGGPNDEQFF

clone size: NA
CDR3 length: 16
D gene: TRBD1
J gene: TRBJ1-1
V gene: TRBV19
CDR3 DNA: TGTGCCAGTAGTATTAGGGGGACAGGGCCAAGGACTGAAGCTTTCTTT
CDR3 protein: CASSIRGTGPRTEAFF

clone size: NA
CDR3 length: 16
D gene: NA
J gene: TRBJ1-5
V gene: TRBV4-1
CDR3 DNA: TGCGCCAGCAGCCAAGAGTACAGCTATAGCAATCAGCCCCAGCATTTT
CDR3 protein: CASSQEYSYSNQPQHF

clone size: NA
CDR3 length: 12
D gene: TRBD1
J gene: TRBJ2-7
V gene: TRBV29-1
CDR3 DNA: TGCAGCGCCGGGGACAGCCTCTACGAGCAGTACTTC
CDR3 protein: CSAGDSLYEQYF

clone size: NA
CDR3 length: 13
D gene: NA
J gene: TRBJ2-7
V gene: TRBV2
CDR3 DNA: TGTGCCAGCAGTGAATGGAGGACCGACGAGCAGTACTTC
CDR3 protein: CASSEWRTDEQYF

clone size: once
CDR3 length: 18
D gene: TRBD1
J gene: TRBJ1-6
V gene: TRBV9
CDR3 DNA: TGTGCCAGCAGCGGCAGGACAGGGGCGATTGCACAGGACTCCCCCCTCCACTTT
CDR3 protein: CASSGRTGAIAQDSPLHF

clone size: NA
CDR3 length: 14
D gene: NA
J gene: TRBJ2-7
V gene: TRBV13
CDR3 DNA: TGTGCCAGCAGCTTAGGCCTCGAGGGCCACGAGCAGTACTTC
CDR3 protein: CASSLGLEGHEQYF

clone size: NA
CDR3 length: 14
D gene: TRBD2
J gene: TRBJ2-1
V gene: TRBV15
CDR3 DNA: TGTGCCACCAGCAGGGCTAGCGGGTACAATGAGCAGTTCTTC
CDR3 protein: CATSRASGYNEQFF

clone size: NA
CDR3 length: 16
D gene: TRBD2
J gene: TRBJ2-1
V gene: TRBV28
CDR3 DNA: TGTGCCAGCAGTTTCGTGACTAGCGGGCTCTACAATGAGCAGTTCTTC
CDR3 protein: CASSFVTSGLYNEQFF

clone size: few
CDR3 length: 16
D gene: TRBD2
J gene: TRBJ2-7
V gene: TRBV5-6
CDR3 DNA: TGTGCCAGCAGCTGGCTGACCGCGGGAGGGGTATTAGGGCAGTACTTC
CDR3 protein: CASSWLTAGGVLGQYF

clone size: NA
CDR3 length: 14
D gene: TRBD1
J gene: TRBJ1-3
V gene: TRBV28
CDR3 DNA: TGTGCCAGCAGTAACGCAGGGGGCTTGGACACCATATATTTT
CDR3 protein: CASSNAGGLDTIYF

clone size: NA
CDR3 length: 16
D gene: NA
J gene: TRBJ2-1
V gene: TRBV5-6
CDR3 DNA: TGTGCCAGCAGCTTGGCCGAGTGGAGGGCGGAATGGGAGCAGTTCTTC
CDR3 protein: CASSLAEWRAEWEQFF

clone size: NA
CDR3 length: 16
D gene: NA
J gene: TRBJ1-4
V gene: TRBV19
CDR3 DNA: TGTGCCAGTAAGTTGGAGAGGGGTGCATTCCGAGAAAAACTGTTTTTT
CDR3 protein: CASKLERGAFREKLFF

clone size: NA
CDR3 length: 15
D gene: TRBD1
J gene: TRBJ1-1
V gene: TRBV5-4
CDR3 DNA: TGTGCCAGCAGATCGGACAGGGGGGAGTTTACTGAAGCTTTCTTT
CDR3 protein: CASRSDRGEFTEAFF

clone size: NA
CDR3 length: 14
D gene: TRBD1
J gene: TRBJ1-5
V gene: TRBV6-1
CDR3 DNA: TGTGCCAGCGGGGACAGGGGCTATGATCAGCCCCAGCATTTT
CDR3 protein: CASGDRGYDQPQHF

clone size: NA
CDR3 length: 14
D gene: NA
J gene: TRBJ2-7
V gene: TRBV19
CDR3 DNA: TGTGCCAGTAGTCCTATTGCGGGGACCTACGAGCAGTACTTC
CDR3 protein: CASSPIAGTYEQYF

clone size: once
CDR3 length: 15
D gene: NA
J gene: TRBJ1-5
V gene: TRBV19
CDR3 DNA: TGTGCCAGTACCGGACAGTCTTTGGGGGATCAGCCCCAGCATTTT
CDR3 protein: CASTGQSLGDQPQHF

clone size: NA
CDR3 length: 12
D gene: TRBD1
J gene: TRBJ1-2
V gene: TRBV27
CDR3 DNA: TGTGCCAGCTATGCCCTGGGACAGGGATACACCTTC
CDR3 protein: CASYALGQGYTF

clone size: NA
CDR3 length: 13
D gene: NA
J gene: TRBJ1-1
V gene: TRBV6-5
CDR3 DNA: TGTGCCAGCAGTTACCTAGATTACACTGAAGCTTTCTTT
CDR3 protein: CASSYLDYTEAFF

clone size: NA
CDR3 length: 15
D gene: TRBD2
J gene: TRBJ2-7
V gene: TRBV7-2
CDR3 DNA: TGTGCCAGCAGCTTTAGCGGGGGGTTCTCCTACGAGCAGTACTTC
CDR3 protein: CASSFSGGFSYEQYF

clone size: NA
CDR3 length: 19
D gene: TRBD2
J gene: TRBJ2-5
V gene: TRBV18
CDR3 DNA: TGTGCCAGCTCACCCGGGACTAGCGGGGGGGCCATTGCAGAAGAGACCCAGTACTTC
CDR3 protein: CASSPGTSGGAIAEETQYF

clone size: few
CDR3 length: 14
D gene: NA
J gene: TRBJ1-6
V gene: TRBV19
CDR3 DNA: TGTGCCAGTAGTATGGGTGCTTGGAATTCACCCCTCCACTTT
CDR3 protein: CASSMGAWNSPLHF